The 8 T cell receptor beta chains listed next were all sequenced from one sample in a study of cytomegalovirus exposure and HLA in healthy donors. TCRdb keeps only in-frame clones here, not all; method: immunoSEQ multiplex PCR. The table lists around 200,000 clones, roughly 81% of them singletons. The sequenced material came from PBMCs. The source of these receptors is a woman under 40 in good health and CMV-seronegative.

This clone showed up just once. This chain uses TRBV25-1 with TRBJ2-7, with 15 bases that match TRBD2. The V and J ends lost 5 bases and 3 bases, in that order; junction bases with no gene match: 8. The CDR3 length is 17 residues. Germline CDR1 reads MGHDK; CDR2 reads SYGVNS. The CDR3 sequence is CASSQSPGLAGGYEQYF. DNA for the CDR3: TGTGCCAGCAGTCAATCCCCGGGACTAGCGGGAGGCTACGAGCAGTACTTC.

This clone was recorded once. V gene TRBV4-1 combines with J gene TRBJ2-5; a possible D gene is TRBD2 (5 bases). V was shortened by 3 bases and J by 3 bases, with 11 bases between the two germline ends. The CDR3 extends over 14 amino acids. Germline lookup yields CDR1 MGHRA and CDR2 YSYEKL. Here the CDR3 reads CASSHSPGKETQYF. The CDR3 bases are TGCGCCAGCAGCCATTCCCCGGGGAAAGAGACCCAGTACTTC.

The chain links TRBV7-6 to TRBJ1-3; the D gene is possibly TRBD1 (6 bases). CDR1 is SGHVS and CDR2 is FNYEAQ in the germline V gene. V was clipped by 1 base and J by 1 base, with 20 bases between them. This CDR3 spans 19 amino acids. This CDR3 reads CASSLDLREGGFSGNTIYF. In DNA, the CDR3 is TGTGCCAGCAGCTTAGATCTGAGGGAAGGGGGTTTTTCTGGAAACACCATATATTTT.

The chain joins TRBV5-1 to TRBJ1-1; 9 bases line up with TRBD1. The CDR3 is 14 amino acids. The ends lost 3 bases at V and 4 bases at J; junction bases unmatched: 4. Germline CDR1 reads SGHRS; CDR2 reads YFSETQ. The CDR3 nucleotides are TGCGCCAGCAGCTCACAGGGGGCGGGCACTGAAGCTTTCTTT. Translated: CASSSQGAGTEAFF.

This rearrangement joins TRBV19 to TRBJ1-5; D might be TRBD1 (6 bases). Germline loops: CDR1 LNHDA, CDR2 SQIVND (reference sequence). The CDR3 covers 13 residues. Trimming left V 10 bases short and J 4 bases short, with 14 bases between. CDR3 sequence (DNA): TGTGCCACCGCGGACAGAGAAAATCAGCCCCAGCATTTT. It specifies CATADRENQPQHF. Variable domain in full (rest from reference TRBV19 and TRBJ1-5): DGGITQSPKYLFRKEGQNVTLSCEQNLNHDAMYWYRQDPGQGLRLIYYSQIVNDFQKGDIAEGYSVSREKKESFPLTVTSAQKNPTAFYLCATADRENQPQHFGDGTRLSIL.

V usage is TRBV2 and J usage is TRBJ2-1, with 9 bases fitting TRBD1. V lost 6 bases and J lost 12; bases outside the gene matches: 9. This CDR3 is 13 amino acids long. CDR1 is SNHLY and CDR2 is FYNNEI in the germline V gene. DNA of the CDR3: TGTGCCAGCAGGGAACAGGGGGCTGGGGGGCAGTTCTTC. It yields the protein CASREQGAGGQFF.

CDR3 amino acids: CASSEWGGAETNEKLFF. The CDR3 DNA follows: TGTGCCAGCAGTGAATGGGGGGGGGCCGAGACTAATGAAAAACTGTTTTTT. The chain is built from TRBV6-1 and TRBJ1-4, with a tentative D call TRBD1 (6 bases). V dropped 2 bases and J dropped 2 bases, with 15 bases sitting between them. CDR1 is MNHNS, CDR2 SASEGT, per germline. The CDR3 consists of 17 residues.

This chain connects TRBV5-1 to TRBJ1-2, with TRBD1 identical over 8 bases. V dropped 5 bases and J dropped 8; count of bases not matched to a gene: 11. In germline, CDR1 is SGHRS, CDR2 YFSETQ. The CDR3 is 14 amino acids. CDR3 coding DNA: TGCGCCAGCAGTTCGACAGGGGCGGGTGAGGGCTACACCTTC. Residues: CASSSTGAGEGYTF. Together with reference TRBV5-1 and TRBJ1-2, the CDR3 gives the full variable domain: KAGVTQTPRYLIKTRGQQVTLSCSPISGHRSVSWYQQTPGQGLQFLFEYFSETQRNKGNFPGRFSGRQFSNSRSEMNVSTLELGDSALYLCASSSTGAGEGYTFGSGTRLTVV.